This T cell receptor (beta chain) was recovered during a study of blood T cell repertoires in COVID-19. Study-wide background: Samples representing acute and convalescent COVID-19 were sourced from the United States, Italy and Spain. Sources were T cells, B-cell-depleted T cells, or PBMCs; the material itself was cDNA or gDNA.

V shed 5 bases and J 1 base; nucleotides not matched to a gene: 10. CDR3 size: 16 residues. Germline V gene lookup returns CDR1 SGHVS and CDR2 FNYEAQ. Original data processing: Reference gene primers were amplified, and this amplification served to estimate nucleated cell counts. Produced via immunoSEQ multiplex PCR; TCRdb's table is partial and in-frame only. V and J calls plus clone size are reproduced from that table; the DNA served to infer D and trimming. This sample carries under 130,000 clones, 89% of them seen once, and the ten largest clones take 17%. The receptor comes from a woman of 80 years or more in a cohort sampled during active COVID-19. The chain joins TRBV7-6 to TRBJ2-5; the match to TRBD1 covers 7 bases. Sequencing was done on a sample of peripheral blood. The CDR3, as DNA: TGTGCCAGCAGCCTCTCCCCAGGACAGGTCCAAGAGACCCAGTACTTC. It is translated as CASSLSPGQVQETQYF.